The 6 T cell receptor beta chains below come from one sample, sequenced in a study of T cell changes during pregnancy in multiple sclerosis. Data came from immunoSEQ multiplex PCR; TCRdb stores just in-frame clones and leaves some out. This table holds about 39,000 clones, around 92% found once. The material was CD4+ T cells from peripheral blood mononuclear cells, obtained after pregnancy. The receptors derive from a female donor in good health, enrolled as a control in a pregnancy study.

The gene calls are TRBV23-1 and TRBJ2-7; D possibly corresponds to TRBD1 (6 bases). TRBV23-1 has ORF status, its function being uncertain. This CDR3 spans 14 amino acids. The germline V and J ends were trimmed by 2 bases and 2 bases, with 10 bases remaining between them. CDR3 bases: TGCGCCAGCAGTCAAGGTACAGGGACCTACGAGCAGTACTTC. It specifies CASSQGTGTYEQYF.

CDR3 DNA: TGTGCCAGCGGGTACAGATCATATAGCAATCAGCCCCAGCATTTT. This encodes CASGYRSYSNQPQHF. The chain joins TRBV6-1 to TRBJ1-5, with D unresolved. Germline V gene data show CDR1 as MNHNS and CDR2 as SASEGT. The CDR3 is 15 amino acids. Deletions cut 8 bases from V and 0 bases from J, with 14 bases between.

This chain joins TRBV10-3 and TRBJ1-1; possible D gene TRBD1, 6 bases. Germline V CDR1 and CDR2: ENHRY, SYGVKD. V was shortened by 3 bases and J by 1 base, with 21 bases between the two germline ends. CDR3 size: 18 residues. The CDR3 nucleotides are TGTGCCATCAGTGAAGGGGGGGGCAGGGTGGGACCGAACACTGAAGCTTTCTTT. Translated: CAISEGGGRVGPNTEAFF.

This rearrangement joins TRBV7-2 to TRBJ2-3; possible D gene TRBD2, 6 bases. Per the germline V gene, CDR1 is SGHTA and CDR2 is FQGNSA. Between the trimmed V and J ends, which lost 3 bases and 6 bases, there was a span of 10 bases. This CDR3 has 13 residues. CDR3 DNA: TGTGCCAGCAGCTTCGGAGGGCAGGATACGCAGTATTTT. It encodes CASSFGGQDTQYF.

The chain uses TRBV15 and TRBJ2-2; TRBD2 aligns across 9 bases. The CDR3 is 14 amino acids. Germline assignment: CDR1 LNHNV and CDR2 YYDKDF (reference sequence). V shed 2 bases and J 5 bases; nucleotides not matched to a gene: 0. The chain's CDR3 is CATSRLAGTGELFF. The CDR3 nucleotides are TGTGCCACCAGCAGACTAGCGGGGACCGGGGAGCTGTTTTTT.

The chain carries TRBV19 and TRBJ1-5; 7 bases are shared with TRBD1. The CDR3 is made up of 13 amino acids. Losses at the gene ends were 9 bases for V and 2 bases for J; bases not matched to a gene: 4. The germline gives CDR1 LNHDA, CDR2 SQIVND (reference sequence). The CDR3 nucleotides are TGTGCCAGCGAGGGGGCGCGCAATCAGCCCCAGCATTTT. Protein: CASEGARNQPQHF. The full variable domain, with the rest looked up from reference TRBV19 and TRBJ1-5, is DGGITQSPKYLFRKEGQNVTLSCEQNLNHDAMYWYRQDPGQGLRLIYYSQIVNDFQKGDIAEGYSVSREKKESFPLTVTSAQKNPTAFYLCASEGARNQPQHFGDGTRLSIL.